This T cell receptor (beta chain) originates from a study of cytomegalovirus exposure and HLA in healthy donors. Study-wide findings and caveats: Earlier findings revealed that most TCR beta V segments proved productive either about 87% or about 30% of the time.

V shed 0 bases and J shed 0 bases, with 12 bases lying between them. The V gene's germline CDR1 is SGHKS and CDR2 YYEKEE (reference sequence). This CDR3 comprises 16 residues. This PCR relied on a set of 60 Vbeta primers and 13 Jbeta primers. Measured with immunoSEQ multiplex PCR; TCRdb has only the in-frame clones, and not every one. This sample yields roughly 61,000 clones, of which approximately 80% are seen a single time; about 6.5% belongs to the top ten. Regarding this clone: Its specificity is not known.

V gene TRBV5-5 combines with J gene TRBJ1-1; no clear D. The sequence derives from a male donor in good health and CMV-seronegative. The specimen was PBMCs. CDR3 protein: CASSLDPRGMNTEAFF. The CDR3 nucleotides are TGTGCCAGCAGCTTGGATCCCCGCGGCATGAACACTGAAGCTTTCTTT.